The 14 T cell receptor beta chains below all came from one sample that was sequenced in a study of blood T cell repertoires in COVID-19. Profiled with immunoSEQ multiplex PCR; TCRdb holds only in-frame clones, not every one. The data hold 15,000 to 20,000 clones, with 82% observed a single time. Sequencing was carried out using peripheral blood. These receptors were obtained from a human donor in a cohort sampled during active COVID-19.

V and J are TRBV19 and TRBJ2-1; 14 nucleotides agree with TRBD2. The CDR3 totals 16 residues. V trimming: 6 bases; J trimming: 7 bases; junction bases outside the gene matches: 8. Per the germline V gene, CDR1 is LNHDA and CDR2 is SQIVND (reference sequence). The chain's CDR3 is CASSNIGTSGSNEQFF. CDR3 nucleotides: TGTGCCAGTAGCAACATCGGGACTAGCGGGAGTAATGAGCAGTTCTTC.

The rearrangement joins TRBV12-3 or TRBV12-4 to TRBJ2-7, with TRBD1 matching 8 bases. The CDR3 has 13 residues. Trimming at V came to 7 bases and at J to 5 bases, leaving 7 bases not matched to a gene. Written as DNA, the CDR3 is TGTGCCAGCACCCTCCGGACAGGGAACGAGCAGTACTTC. It specifies CASTLRTGNEQYF.

This chain joins TRBV7-9 and TRBJ2-1; D remains ambiguous. V shed 0 bases and J shed 5 bases, with 20 bases lying between them. The CDR3 totals 18 residues. Germline V gene lookup returns CDR1 SEHNR and CDR2 FQNEAQ (reference sequence). The chain's CDR3 is CASSLAPSGWLTNNEQFF. CDR3 nucleotides: TGTGCCAGCAGCTTAGCTCCTAGTGGGTGGCTTACAAACAATGAGCAGTTCTTC.

The genes are TRBV30 and TRBJ1-1; D ambiguous. Per germline, CDR1 GTSNPN and CDR2 SVGIG (reference sequence). Trimming shortened V by 2 bases and J by 9 bases, and 7 bases separated the two germline ends. This CDR3 spans 10 amino acids. The CDR3 DNA sequence: TGTGCCTGGAGTCCCCCTAAAGCTTTCTTT. This translates into CAWSPPKAFF.

The chain employs TRBV10-3 and TRBJ1-3; 7 nucleotides match TRBD1. CDR3 length equals 15 residues. Germline trimming cut 9 bases from V and 0 bases from J; bases unmatched to any gene: 8. Germline V CDR1 and CDR2: ENHRY, SYGVKD. This CDR3 is CAIGGGGFSGNTIYF. CDR3 coding DNA: TGTGCCATAGGAGGAGGGGGCTTCTCTGGAAACACCATATATTTT.

The rearrangement uses TRBV4-2 and TRBJ1-2; D is uncertain. Per germline, CDR1 LGHNA and CDR2 YNFKEQ. CDR3 size: 17 residues. V lost 2 bases, J lost 1 base, and 17 bases lay in between. CDR3 sequence: CASSQPAGFLVNYGYTF. CDR3 DNA: TGTGCCAGCAGCCAACCGGCGGGATTTTTGGTTAACTATGGCTACACCTTC.

This clone came up once. The V and J genes are TRBV24-1 and TRBJ2-1; D ambiguous. The germline CDR1 and CDR2 sequences are KGHDR and SFDVKD. The CDR3 contains 16 residues. Trimming removed 0 bases at V and 0 bases at J, with 8 bases between. The CDR3 protein is CATSDLREYSYNEQFF. In DNA, the CDR3 is TGTGCCACCAGTGATTTGCGCGAGTACTCCTACAATGAGCAGTTCTTC.

V usage is TRBV6-6 and J usage is TRBJ2-1; maybe TRBD1 (5 bases). Per the germline V gene, CDR1 is MNHNY and CDR2 is SVGAGI (reference sequence). The V end lost 5 bases, the J end lost 1 base, and 18 bases lay between the germline ends. The CDR3 totals 17 residues. The CDR3 nucleotides are TGTGCCAGCAGTCCTCTCGACCACAGGATATCCTACAATGAGCAGTTCTTC. Residues: CASSPLDHRISYNEQFF.

The gene calls are TRBV7-2 and TRBJ2-3, with TRBD2 identical over 9 bases. The CDR3 is 16 amino acids. The germline V gene encodes CDR1 SGHTA and CDR2 FQGNSA. V was clipped by 1 base and J by 4 bases; unmatched bases: 6. The CDR3 region is CASSLVLRGGADTQYF. CDR3 DNA: TGTGCCAGCAGCTTAGTTCTGCGGGGGGGAGCAGATACGCAGTATTTT. The full variable domain, its missing parts supplied by reference TRBV7-2 and TRBJ2-3, is GAGVSQSPSNKVTEKGKDVELRCDPISGHTALYWYRQSLGQGLEFLIYFQGNSAPDKSGLPSDRFSAERTGGSVSTLTIQRTQQEDSAVYLCASSLVLRGGADTQYFGPGTRLTVL.

This chain uses TRBV12-3 or TRBV12-4 with TRBJ1-5, with 9 positions matching TRBD1. V lost 8 bases to trimming and J lost 6 bases; unmatched junction nucleotides: 5. This CDR3 has 13 residues. The CDR3 bases are TGTGCCAGCGTTCCGGGACAGGGTCAGCCCCAGCATTTT. It encodes CASVPGQGQPQHF.

The chain joins TRBV20-1 to TRBJ2-1; TRBD2 might be the D (7 bases). Trimming cost V 5 bases and J 14 bases, with 16 bases left between them. Germline CDR1 is DFQATT and CDR2 is SNEGSKA (reference sequence). The CDR3 has 11 amino acids. CDR3 sequence reads: CSAGGRGREFF. The DNA of the CDR3 is TGCAGTGCTGGGGGGAGGGGGAGGGAGTTCTTC.

This clone appeared once. The identical CDR3 is also encoded by other nucleotide sequences in the sample. The V call is TRBV5-6, the J call TRBJ2-5, with 8 bases lining up with TRBD1. The V gene end was trimmed by 0 bases and the J gene end by 5 bases; junction bases not matched to a gene: 0. CDR3 length: 13 amino acids. The germline V gene encodes CDR1 SGHDT and CDR2 YYEEEE. This CDR3 reads CASSLDRGETQYF. DNA for the CDR3: TGTGCCAGCAGCTTGGACAGGGGGGAGACCCAGTACTTC.

The chain uses TRBV13 and TRBJ2-3; TRBD1 might be the D (6 bases). The CDR3 sequence is 15 residues long. Germline loops: CDR1 PRHDT, CDR2 FYEKMQ (reference sequence). The V and J ends lost 3 bases and 2 bases respectively, with 12 bases between them. The CDR3 nucleotides are TGTGCCAGCAGCTTCATGGACAGAGACACAGATACGCAGTATTTT. Its translation: CASSFMDRDTDTQYF.

The V gene is TRBV28, the J gene TRBJ2-5; tentative D call: TRBD2 (7 bases). This CDR3 spans 14 amino acids. V was cut by 8 bases and J by 2 bases, with 15 bases left in between. Germline V gene data show CDR1 as MDHEN and CDR2 as SYDVKM. The CDR3 loop reads CASRPGGIQETQYF. CDR3 DNA: TGTGCCAGCCGGCCGGGGGGCATTCAAGAGACCCAGTACTTC.